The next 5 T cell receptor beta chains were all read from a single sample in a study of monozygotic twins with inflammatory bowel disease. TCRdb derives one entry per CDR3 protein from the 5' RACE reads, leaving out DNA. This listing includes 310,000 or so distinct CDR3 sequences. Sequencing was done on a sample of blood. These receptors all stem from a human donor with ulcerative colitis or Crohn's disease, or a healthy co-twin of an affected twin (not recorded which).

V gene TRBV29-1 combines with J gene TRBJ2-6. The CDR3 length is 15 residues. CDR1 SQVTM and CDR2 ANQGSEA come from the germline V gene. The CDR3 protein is CSVEDWDGGANVLTF.

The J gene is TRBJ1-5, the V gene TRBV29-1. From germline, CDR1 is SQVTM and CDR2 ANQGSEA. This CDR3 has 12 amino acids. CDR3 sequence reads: CSVGELNQPQHF.

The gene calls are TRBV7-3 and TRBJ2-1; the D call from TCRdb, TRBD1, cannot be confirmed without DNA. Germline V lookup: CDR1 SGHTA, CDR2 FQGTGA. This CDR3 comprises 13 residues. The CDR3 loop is CASSYEGGNEQFF.

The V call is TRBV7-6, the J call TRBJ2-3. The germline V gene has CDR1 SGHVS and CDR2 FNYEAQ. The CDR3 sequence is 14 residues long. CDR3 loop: CASSLRSGTDTQYF.

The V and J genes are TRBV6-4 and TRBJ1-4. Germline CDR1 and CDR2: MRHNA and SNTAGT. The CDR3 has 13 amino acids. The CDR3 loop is CASSGERGEKLFF.